This T cell receptor (beta chain) stems from a study of shared clonotypes between healthy human individuals. Study-level points and caveats: Against clonotypes common to all four donors, non-shared ones had lower generation probabilities.

Profiling relied on immunoSEQ multiplex PCR, and the TCRdb table lists in-frame clones only, not all of them. The repertoire holds millions of clones, around 90% seen once, with 0.11% to 0.15% in the top ten. Trimming at V came to 6 bases and at J to 6 bases, leaving 5 bases not matched to a gene. Germline CDR1 and CDR2: SGHTA and FQGNSA. This CDR3 has 14 amino acids. Remarks on this clone: No antigen is known for it. The sample carries other DNA sequences with the same CDR3.

The clonotype was recovered from a man aged 18-30 years in good health. The rearrangement links TRBV7-2 to TRBJ1-5; TRBD1 matches at 10 bases. Sequenced material: naive CD4+ T cells sorted from blood. This sample's subset: CD45RA+ positively selected. In DNA form, the CDR3 reads TGTGCCAGCAGTCAGGACAGGGGGAGTCAGCCCCAGCATTTT. This encodes CASSQDRGSQPQHF.